The 5 T cell receptor beta chains presented below share a single source sample, sequenced in a study of human T cells and chemical hapten exposure (dated by TCRdb to the early 2020s). The library came from RACE. TCRdb names NextSeq 500 as the instrument used. TCRdb reprocessed the public reads (quality trimming at Q25 with fastp, clone calling with MiXCR) and kept in-frame beta chains. For every CDR3 protein sequence, its rows merge into one entry that carries the most common genes and DNA. The sample data list around 150,000 distinct CDR3 sequences, and 28% of these were observed just once. Under 2.5% of the sample rests with the top ten. This sample's time point label indicates: patch test 3, about 24 weeks after DPC sensitization. Reading the label with the study, this specimen's treatment or condition is: therapeutic diphenylcyclopropenone sensitization with weekly scalp DPC. Source: whole blood, taken in connection with sensitization to the hapten diphenylcyclopropenone (DPC). The source of these receptors is a woman younger than 30 with alopecia areata. Some clones in this sample may be carry-over from other donors' samples.

This chain links TRBV20-1 with TRBJ2-7; 7 bases agree with TRBD1. Germline V lookup: CDR1 DFQATT, CDR2 SNEGSKA (reference sequence). Trimming took 0 bases from V and 2 from J; bases not matched to a gene: 7. The CDR3 extends over 15 amino acids. CDR3 sequence: CSARDWGQGAYEQYF. The CDR3 DNA reads as TGCAGTGCTAGAGATTGGGGTCAGGGGGCCTACGAGCAGTACTTC.

The CDR3 loop is CASSYGPRVTYEQYF. The CDR3 DNA reads as TGTGCCAGCAGTTACGGGCCTAGAGTGACCTACGAGCAGTACTTC. This chain connects TRBV6-6 to TRBJ2-7; D is unclear. Per the germline V gene, CDR1 is MNHNY and CDR2 is SVGAGI (reference sequence). This CDR3 has 15 amino acids. V lost 2 bases and J 2 bases, leaving 13 bases between the germline ends.

This clonotype has more than one count but fewer than ten. The gene calls are TRBV27 and TRBJ1-2; D is ambiguous. In germline, CDR1 is MNHEY, CDR2 SMNVEV (reference sequence). The CDR3 loop spans 18 amino acids. V gave up 5 bases and J gave up 0 bases, with 22 bases separating them. The CDR3 loop is CASSLVVPKPAANYGYTF. CDR3 bases: TGTGCCAGCAGTCTTGTTGTTCCTAAACCTGCAGCTAACTATGGCTACACCTTC.

The rearrangement joins TRBV7-9 to TRBJ2-7, with 12 bases matching TRBD2. Per germline, CDR1 SEHNR and CDR2 FQNEAQ (reference sequence). This CDR3 comprises 14 residues. V shed 4 bases and J 7 bases; nucleotides not matched to a gene: 5. In DNA, the CDR3 is TGTGCCAGCAGCTCTGCCGGACTAGCGGGGGAGCAGTACTTC. Translated, it gives CASSSAGLAGEQYF.

The chain combines TRBV5-1 with TRBJ2-5; the match to TRBD1 covers 7 bases. CDR3 length equals 16 residues. CDR1 SGHRS and CDR2 YFSETQ come from the germline V gene. After removal of 2 bases from V and 4 bases from J, the junction contained 11 bases not matched to a gene. The CDR3 bases are TGCGCCAGCAGCTTTAATGAGGGGGCAAGGGGAGAGACCCAGTACTTC. Translation: CASSFNEGARGETQYF. The full variable domain, its missing parts supplied by reference TRBV5-1 and TRBJ2-5, is KAGVTQTPRYLIKTRGQQVTLSCSPISGHRSVSWYQQTPGQGLQFLFEYFSETQRNKGNFPGRFSGRQFSNSRSEMNVSTLELGDSALYLCASSFNEGARGETQYFGPGTRLLVL.